This T cell receptor (beta chain) was documented in a study of blood T cell repertoires in COVID-19. Germline-derived CDR1 and CDR2 are MGHRA and YSYEKL. The ends were cut back, 0 bases at V and 1 base at J, with 4 bases in the middle. The CDR3 extends over 14 amino acids. Generated by immunoSEQ multiplex PCR, the TCRdb table keeps only in-frame clones and is missing some. The sample comprises fewer than 250,000 clones, 80% to 90% of which are singletons, and roughly 3.8% rests with the top ten. J is TRBJ2-1 and V is TRBV4-1; the D is unclear. This clonotype was sampled from a woman aged 35 to 49 with acute COVID-19. The sample comprised PBMCs or T cells enriched from blood (not recorded which). In DNA, the CDR3 is TGCGCCAGCAGCCAAGACGTGTCCTACAATGAGCAGTTCTTC. Translation: CASSQDVSYNEQFF.